Detailed here is one T cell receptor (beta chain). The CDR3 contains 13 residues. Per germline, CDR1 LNHDA and CDR2 SQIVND (reference sequence). TCRdb re-called the 5' RACE reads with MiXCR, one entry per CDR3 protein. This repertoire shows 150,000 to 200,000 distinct CDR3 sequences, approximately 9.9% found once; its top ten account for around 34%. The data originate from a study of T cells after yellow fever vaccination. Material: CD8+ T cells sorted from PBMCs, obtained 15 days after the yellow fever booster vaccination. The rearrangement joins TRBV19 to TRBJ2-7; 8 bases map to TRBD1. The clonotype comes from a man aged 18 to 29 who received the YFV17D yellow fever vaccine. CDR3 protein: CGNPGQVVYEQYV. As DNA, the CDR3 is TGTGGGAACCCGGGACAGGTCGTTTACGAGCAGTACGTC.